These T cell receptor beta chains were read from a single sample in a study of blood T cell repertoires in COVID-19. This table comes from immunoSEQ multiplex PCR, and its TCRdb copy is limited to in-frame clones, with some not included. The profile shows more than 250,000 clones, about nine tenths of them singletons. The specimen was peripheral blood. The receptor source for this set is a woman between 50 and 59 years old with COVID-19, enrolled during active disease. CDR3s leave out the opening cysteine and the closing phenylalanine or tryptophan.

J,V,CDR3
TRBJ1-1,TRBV30,AWSVLRDAF
TRBJ2-1,TRBV6-5,ASSYSQYNEQF
TRBJ1-5,TRBV2,ASSRQLPTYSNQPQH
TRBJ2-1,TRBV24-1,ATSDLPGTSPPYNEQF
TRBJ1-5,TRBV30,AWSLENQPQH
TRBJ2-5,TRBV30,AWSAWGPETQY
TRBJ2-1,TRBV6-5,ASKVARYNEQF
TRBJ2-5,TRBV27,ASSFRMRPGGETQY
TRBJ1-2,TRBV30,AWSLAYFNQGA
TRBJ1-2,TRBV6-5,ASSYSLRLGGYT
TRBJ2-1,TRBV14,ASSSGGSSYNEQF
TRBJ2-7,TRBV18,ASSPANRTEKGRARYEQY
TRBJ1-5,TRBV29-1,SVAQGASNQPQH
TRBJ1-2,TRBV5-6,ASSLVAGQRANYGYT
TRBJ2-7,TRBV6-5,ASSRQGNSYEQY
TRBJ2-5,TRBV19,ASSPPGQTYQETQY
TRBJ2-7,TRBV5-6,ASSLGWTETSYEQY
TRBJ1-2,TRBV6-5,ASTKGGFMSGYT
TRBJ2-7,TRBV6-6,ASSYGGTSREQY
TRBJ2-5,TRBV7-9,ASSLGIPGTLTQETQY
TRBJ1-5,TRBV18,ASSPGQGNQPQH
TRBJ2-1,TRBV2,ASIRRGQF
TRBJ2-6,TRBV7-3,ASSTSRLAGANVLT
TRBJ1-2,TRBV5-1,ASSLGGQSYGYT
TRBJ2-7,TRBV6-1,ASSEALSGRFPTYEQY
TRBJ2-1,TRBV14,ASSQDRAGEQF
TRBJ1-1,TRBV10-3,AISGTGNTEAF
TRBJ2-2,TRBV7-8,ASSATGGPSTGELF
TRBJ1-1,TRBV10-3,AISERRNLNTEAF
TRBJ2-7,TRBV27,ASSATGGYEQY
TRBJ2-1,TRBV6-5,ASSYKGTFRVPVPF
TRBJ2-7,TRBV27,ASSLTSATGLAEQY
TRBJ2-7,TRBV5-5,ASSLQFEWERLYEQY
TRBJ2-1,TRBV5-1,ASSLRTGGSNEQF
TRBJ2-7,TRBV12-3/TRBV12-4,ASRTQGIYEQY
TRBJ2-2,TRBV6-2/TRBV6-3,ASSHWILAGYTGELF
TRBJ2-3,TRBV2,ASSPTETNRPYTQY
TRBJ1-1,TRBV6-7,ASSYSAREAF
TRBJ2-7,TRBV3-1/TRBV3-2,ASSRTSGSRSKYEQY
TRBJ2-5,TRBV23-1,ASSQSVSTSPREETQY
TRBJ1-6,TRBV6-6,ASSESSYNSPLH
TRBJ2-2,TRBV5-6,ASSGNIKQETGELF
TRBJ1-3,TRBV18,ASSPSTGGLTGNTIY
TRBJ2-5,TRBV6-2/TRBV6-3,ASSFWAQDQETQY
TRBJ2-7,TRBV19,ASSEPGLVGSYEQY
TRBJ1-1,TRBV10-3,AISSRGRDTEAF